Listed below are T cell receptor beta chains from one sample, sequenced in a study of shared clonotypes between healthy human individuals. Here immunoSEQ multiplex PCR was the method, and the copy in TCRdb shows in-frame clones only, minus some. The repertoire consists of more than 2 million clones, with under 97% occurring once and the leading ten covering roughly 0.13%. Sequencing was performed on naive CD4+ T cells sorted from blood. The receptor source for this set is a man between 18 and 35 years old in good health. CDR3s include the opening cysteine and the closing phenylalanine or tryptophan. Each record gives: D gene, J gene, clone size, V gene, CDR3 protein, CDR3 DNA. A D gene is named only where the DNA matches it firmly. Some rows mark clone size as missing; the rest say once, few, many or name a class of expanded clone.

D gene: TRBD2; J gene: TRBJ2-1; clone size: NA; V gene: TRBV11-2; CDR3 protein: CASSSQLGGNNEQFF; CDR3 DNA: TGTGCCAGCAGCTCACAGCTGGGGGGGAACAATGAGCAGTTCTTC
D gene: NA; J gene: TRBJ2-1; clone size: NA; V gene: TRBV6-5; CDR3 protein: CASSPPGRDTHEQFF; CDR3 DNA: TGTGCCAGCAGTCCCCCGGGACGCGACACCCATGAGCAGTTCTTC
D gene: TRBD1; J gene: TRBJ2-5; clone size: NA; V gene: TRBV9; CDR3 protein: CASSHTGGAGETQYF; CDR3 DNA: TGTGCCAGCAGCCACACAGGGGGCGCCGGGGAGACCCAGTACTTC
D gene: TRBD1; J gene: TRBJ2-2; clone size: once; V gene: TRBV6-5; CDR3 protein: CASSYGTGRTGELFF; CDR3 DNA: TGTGCCAGCAGTTATGGGACAGGGAGGACCGGGGAGCTGTTTTTT
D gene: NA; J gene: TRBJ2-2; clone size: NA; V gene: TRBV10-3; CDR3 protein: CATNSETVTGELFF; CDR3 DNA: TGTGCCACCAATAGCGAGACCGTCACCGGGGAGCTGTTTTTT
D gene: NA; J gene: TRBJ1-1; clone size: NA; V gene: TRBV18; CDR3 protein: CASSPPEGRPGTEAFF; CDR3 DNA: TGTGCCAGCTCACCACCGGAAGGGAGGCCGGGAACTGAAGCTTTCTTT
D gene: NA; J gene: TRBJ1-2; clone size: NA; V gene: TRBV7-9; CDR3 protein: CASSLGPERANYGYTF; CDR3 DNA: TGTGCCAGCAGCTTAGGCCCCGAAAGAGCTAACTATGGCTACACCTTC
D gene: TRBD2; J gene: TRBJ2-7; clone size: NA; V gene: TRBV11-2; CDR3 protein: CASSFGTSGNYEQYF; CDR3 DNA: TGTGCCAGCAGCTTCGGGACTAGCGGGAACTACGAGCAGTACTTC
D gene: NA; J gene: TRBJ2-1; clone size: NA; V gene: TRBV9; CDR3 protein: CASSPSPSTADNEQFF; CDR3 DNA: TGTGCCAGCAGCCCCTCTCCCTCGACAGCCGACAATGAGCAGTTCTTC
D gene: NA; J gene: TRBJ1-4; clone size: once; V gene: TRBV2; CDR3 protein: CASSPGQIGEKLFF; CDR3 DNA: TGTGCCAGCAGCCCGGGTCAGATCGGCGAAAAACTGTTTTTT
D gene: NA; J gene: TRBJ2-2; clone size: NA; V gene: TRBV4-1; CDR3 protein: CASSRSLINTGELFF; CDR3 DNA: TGCGCCAGCAGCCGGAGCCTGATCAACACCGGGGAGCTGTTTTTT
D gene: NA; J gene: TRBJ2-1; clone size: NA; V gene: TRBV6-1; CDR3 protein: CASSEATLMGNEQFF; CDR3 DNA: TGTGCCAGCAGTGAAGCCACCCTGATGGGCAATGAGCAGTTCTTC
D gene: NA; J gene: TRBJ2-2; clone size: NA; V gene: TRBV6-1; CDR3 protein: CASSETWGARTGELFF; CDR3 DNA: TGTGCCAGCAGTGAAACTTGGGGGGCCCGCACCGGGGAGCTGTTTTTT
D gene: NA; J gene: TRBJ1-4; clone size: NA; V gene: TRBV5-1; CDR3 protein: CASSFDGLGLGSEKLFF; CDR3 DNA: TGCGCCAGCAGCTTCGACGGTCTAGGGCTCGGAAGTGAAAAACTGTTTTTT
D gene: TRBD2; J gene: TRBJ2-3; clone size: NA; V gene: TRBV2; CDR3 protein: CASSEALASGGADTQYF; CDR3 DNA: TGTGCCAGCAGTGAAGCTTTAGCTAGCGGGGGCGCAGATACGCAGTATTTT
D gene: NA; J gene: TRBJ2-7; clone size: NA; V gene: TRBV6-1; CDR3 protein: CASSQDSYEQYF; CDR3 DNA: TGTGCCAGCTCCCAAGACAGCTACGAGCAGTACTTC
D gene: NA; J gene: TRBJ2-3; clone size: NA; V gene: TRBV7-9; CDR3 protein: CASSLSTKFERDTQYF; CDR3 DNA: TGTGCCAGCAGCTTATCCACCAAGTTCGAGCGGGATACGCAGTATTTT
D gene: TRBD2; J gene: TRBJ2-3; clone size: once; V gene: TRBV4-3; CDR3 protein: CASSQGTSGRTDTQYF; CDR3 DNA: TGCGCCAGCAGCCAAGGGACTAGCGGGAGGACAGATACGCAGTATTTT
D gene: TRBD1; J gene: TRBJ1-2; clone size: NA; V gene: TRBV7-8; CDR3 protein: CASSYRQGNYGYTF; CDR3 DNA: TGTGCCAGCAGCTACCGACAGGGAAACTATGGCTACACCTTC
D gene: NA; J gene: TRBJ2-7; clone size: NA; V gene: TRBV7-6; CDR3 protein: CASSLEPYEQYF; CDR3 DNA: TGTGCCAGCAGCTTAGAACCCTACGAGCAGTACTTC
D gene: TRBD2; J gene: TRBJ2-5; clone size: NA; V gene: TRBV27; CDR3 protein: CASSSGLAGGPSETQYF; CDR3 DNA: TGTGCCAGCAGTTCGGGACTAGCGGGGGGGCCGTCCGAGACCCAGTACTTC
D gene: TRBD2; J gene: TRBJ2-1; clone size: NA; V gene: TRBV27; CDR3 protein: CASSSPLAGTRFF; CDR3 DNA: TGTGCCAGCAGTTCCCCACTAGCGGGAACCCGGTTCTTC
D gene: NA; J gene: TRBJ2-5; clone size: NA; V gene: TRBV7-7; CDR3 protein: CASSLEASGGLETQYF; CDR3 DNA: TGTGCTAGCAGCTTAGAAGCGAGCGGCGGGTTAGAGACCCAGTACTTC
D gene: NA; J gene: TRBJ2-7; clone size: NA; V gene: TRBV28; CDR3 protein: CASSRLSDLYEQYF; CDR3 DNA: TGTGCCAGCAGTCGTCTGAGCGATCTTTACGAGCAGTACTTC
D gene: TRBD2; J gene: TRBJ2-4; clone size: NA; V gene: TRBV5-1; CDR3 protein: CASSAEAGPDIQYF; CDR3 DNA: TGCGCCAGCAGCGCCGAAGCGGGACCTGACATTCAGTACTTC
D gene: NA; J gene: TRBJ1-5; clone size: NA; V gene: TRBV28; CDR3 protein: CASRPRVNQPQHF; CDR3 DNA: TGTGCCAGCAGACCCAGGGTTAATCAGCCCCAGCATTTT
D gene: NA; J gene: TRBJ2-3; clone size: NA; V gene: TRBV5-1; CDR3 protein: CASSSAGAQGTDTQYF; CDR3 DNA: TGCGCCAGCAGCTCCGCGGGGGCTCAGGGCACAGATACGCAGTATTTT